Following are 11 T cell receptor beta chains from one sample sequenced in a study of CXCR3-negative and CXCR3-positive naive CD8 T cells. General observations from the study: TRB CDR3s of CXCR3-positive naive cells were more hydrophobic than those of CXCR3-negative naive cells.

Their specific antigens are unknown. In preparing the TRB cDNA libraries, 5' RACE with UMI labels was used. For each CDR3 protein, TCRdb gives one entry from its re-call of the 5' RACE reads, without DNA. In total, the table holds about 130,000 distinct CDR3 sequences. Material for sequencing was naive CXCR3+ CD8+ T cells from blood. This sample's subset: CD45RO-CCR7+CD27+CD95- naive CD8+ T cells expressing CXCR3 (TNR3+). These receptors came from a human donor in good health. Some clones in this sample may be carry-over from other donors' samples.

The chain couples TRBV20-1 to TRBJ2-7. Germline V gene data show CDR1 as DFQATT and CDR2 as SNEGSKA (reference sequence). This CDR3 is 12 amino acids long. This CDR3 is CSARDGAYEQYF.

V is TRBV3-1 and J is TRBJ2-1; TCRdb lists TRBD2, though no DNA is available to test this call. Germline V gene data show CDR1 as LGHDT and CDR2 as YNNKEL (reference sequence). The CDR3 runs 17 residues. The CDR3 sequence: CASSQEAGRSSYNEQFF.

The genes are TRBV5-1 and TRBJ2-7. The CDR3 spans 15 residues. Germline V gene data show CDR1 as SGHRS and CDR2 as YFSETQ. The CDR3 here is CASSRGSDGSYEQYF.

The V gene is TRBV27, the J gene TRBJ2-1. This CDR3 has 15 amino acids. Looked up from germline, CDR1 is MNHEY and CDR2 is SMNVEV (reference sequence). The CDR3 sequence is CASSLSFSSYDEQFF.

CDR3 sequence: CASSLRQGAGTEAFF. The chain couples TRBV28 to TRBJ1-1; TCRdb's D gene call, TRBD1, goes unchecked for lack of DNA. The germline CDR1 and CDR2 sequences are MDHEN and SYDVKM. The CDR3 sequence is 15 residues long. The whole variable domain, remainder taken from reference TRBV28 and TRBJ1-1, is DVKVTQSSRYLVKRTGEKVFLECVQDMDHENMFWYRQDPGLGLRLIYFSYDVKMKEKGDIPEGYSVSREKKERFSLILESASTNQTSMYLCASSLRQGAGTEAFFGQGTRLTVV.

CDR3 sequence: CASSQAKASGEVQNIQYF. This rearrangement joins TRBV4-3 to TRBJ2-4; lacking DNA, the TRBD1 call made by TCRdb goes unchecked. The CDR3 consists of 18 residues. Germline V gene sequence: CDR1 LGHNA, CDR2 YSLEER.

The V gene is TRBV12-3 or TRBV12-4, the J gene TRBJ1-1. The CDR3 runs to 14 residues. CDR3 sequence: CASSLVVNKTEAFF.

The chain links TRBV7-8 to TRBJ2-1; TCRdb's D call, TRBD1, is unchecked because there is no DNA. This CDR3 comprises 14 residues. Germline CDR1 reads SGHVS; CDR2 reads FQNEAQ. CDR3 sequence reads: CASSLAVPSNEQFF.

This chain joins TRBV28 and TRBJ2-7; the D call of TRBD1 rests on TCRdb alone, since no DNA is present to check it. The germline V gene encodes CDR1 MDHEN and CDR2 SYDVKM. The CDR3 extends over 20 amino acids. The CDR3 protein is CASSQRPTTGGATLPYEQYF.

This chain links TRBV7-6 with TRBJ2-1; the D gene TCRdb calls, TRBD2, cannot be checked with no DNA. The CDR3 loop spans 15 amino acids. The V gene's germline CDR1 is SGHVS and CDR2 FNYEAQ. CDR3 sequence reads: CASSLFFAGSNEQFF.

The rearrangement links TRBV12-3 or TRBV12-4 to TRBJ1-5. The CDR3 covers 12 residues. CDR3 in amino acids: CASTESNQPQHF.